The 5 T cell receptor beta chains given below trace back to one sample, sequenced in a study of cytotoxic CD8 clonotypes in ibrutinib-treated CLL. Clones were sequenced by immunoSEQ multiplex PCR, and TCRdb holds only the in-frame ones, with some missing. The repertoire holds about 130,000 clones, with around three quarters as singletons. The source material was PBMCs, sampled after 12 months of ibrutinib treatment. The receptors here all came from a human donor with chronic lymphocytic leukemia.

The V call is TRBV10-3, the J call TRBJ1-3; D uncertain. The V gene lost 4 bases and the J gene lost 1 base, with 8 bases spanning the gap. Germline CDR1 and CDR2: ENHRY and SYGVKD. The CDR3 contains 14 residues. The CDR3 loop reads CAISVGPSGNTIYF. Written as DNA, the CDR3 is TGTGCCATCAGTGTAGGCCCGTCTGGAAACACCATATATTTT.

J is TRBJ2-7 and V is TRBV4-2; maybe TRBD1 (5 bases). With 2 bases removed from V and 5 bases from J, the gap between germline ends came to 19 bases. The CDR3 is 16 amino acids. Germline loops: CDR1 LGHNA, CDR2 YNFKEQ. CDR3 region: CASSQLLIRVADEQYF. The CDR3 DNA reads as TGTGCCAGCAGCCAACTGTTGATCAGGGTTGCGGACGAGCAGTACTTC.

The chain uses TRBV7-8 and TRBJ2-5, with D perhaps matching TRBD1 (5 bases). The CDR3 extends over 15 amino acids. Germline loops: CDR1 SGHVS, CDR2 FQNEAQ. V was pared by 5 bases and J by 0 bases, with 13 bases between. DNA for the CDR3: TGTGCCAGCAGCACCCGGACACGAGACCAAGAGACCCAGTACTTC. This encodes CASSTRTRDQETQYF.

The chain carries TRBV7-9 and TRBJ2-7, with TRBD2 matching 7 bases. The CDR3 extends over 15 amino acids. V gave up 4 bases and J gave up 3 bases; unmatched junction bases: 9. Per germline, CDR1 SEHNR and CDR2 FQNEAQ (reference sequence). CDR3 sequence: CASSSTRDYHYEQYF. For the CDR3, the DNA is TGTGCCAGCAGCTCCACCAGGGACTACCACTACGAGCAGTACTTC.

This chain joins TRBV7-9 and TRBJ2-5; 7 positions agree with TRBD2. This CDR3 spans 15 amino acids. Germline CDR1 reads SEHNR; CDR2 reads FQNEAQ (reference sequence). V shed 2 bases, J shed 0 bases, and the junction held 3 bases outside the gene matches. CDR3 in DNA: TGTGCCAGCAGCTTAACTAGCGAAAACCAAGAGACCCAGTACTTC. This encodes CASSLTSENQETQYF.